Described below is a single T cell receptor (beta chain) sequence and its context. The sample carries other DNA sequences with the same CDR3. Per the original data handling: Estimation of nucleated cell counts relied on the amplification of reference gene primers. Produced via immunoSEQ multiplex PCR; TCRdb's table is partial and in-frame only. The DNA was the basis for D and trimming; V, J and clone size are from that table. The data show 140,000 or so clones, about 90% seen once. The data originate from a study of blood T cell repertoires in COVID-19. Study background: Researchers got acute and convalescent COVID-19 samples from the United States, Italy and Spain. Nucleic acid was either cDNA or gDNA, and it came from T cells, B-cell-depleted T cells, or PBMCs.

Germline V gene lookup returns CDR1 KGHSH and CDR2 LQKENI. This CDR3 has 14 amino acids. V lost 2 bases and J 4 bases, leaving 9 bases between the germline ends. Sequencing used peripheral blood. The chain has TRBV18 and TRBJ1-3; a possible D gene is TRBD1 (5 bases). The clonotype originates from a man aged 50 to 59 who had recovered from COVID-19. CDR3 protein: CASSPTQGGNTIYF. In nucleotides, the CDR3 is TGTGCCAGCTCACCAACCCAGGGAGGAAACACCATATATTTT.